The T cell receptor beta chain described here comes from a study of blood T cell repertoires in COVID-19. Whole-study context: The samples span acute and convalescent COVID-19 from the United States, Italy and Spain. Sample material is recorded as cDNA or gDNA derived from T cells, B-cell-depleted T cells, or PBMCs.

In the study's own analysis: Amplification from reference gene primers served as the basis for estimated nucleated cell counts. The repertoire was sequenced with immunoSEQ multiplex PCR; TCRdb's copy has only in-frame clones and lacks some. The V and J calls and clone size come from that table; D and trimming were worked out from the DNA. The sample has some 140,000 clones; 91% are singletons. The sample was peripheral blood. The source of this sequence is a man aged 50 to 59 with acute or convalescent COVID-19.

The chain's CDR3 is CASSQEGQVADTQYF. CDR3 sequence (DNA): TGCGCCAGCAGCCAAGAGGGACAGGTCGCAGATACGCAGTATTTT. The V gene is TRBV4-1, the J gene TRBJ2-3; 8 bases match TRBD1. CDR3 length: 15 amino acids. The V and J ends lost 0 bases and 4 bases, in that order; junction bases with no gene match: 3. Germline CDR1 is MGHRA and CDR2 is YSYEKL.